The clone carrying this T cell receptor beta chain was observed once. Its antigen remains unknown. The sample originates from a study of T cell responses to AZD1222 COVID-19 vaccine. Study-wide findings and caveats: Rises in breadth and depth of Spike-specific TCRs came after two AZD1222 doses. Only a handful of AZD1222 recipients were seropositive at baseline. No day 14 peak samples; only post-peak repertoires were characterized.

From germline, CDR1 is SGHNT and CDR2 YYREEE (reference sequence). The CDR3 sequence is 16 residues long. The V end was cut by 0 bases, the J end by 6 bases, with 15 bases between. The protocol was immunoSEQ multiplex PCR, while the TCRdb copy is restricted to in-frame clones and leaves out a portion. Here the sample spans 180,000 or so clones, roughly 94% being singletons. Sequenced here: peripheral blood, sampled on day 0 of AZD1222 vaccination. The rearrangement joins TRBV5-4 to TRBJ2-2; unclear D gene. The TCR originated in an adult in good health. CDR3 in DNA: TGTGCCAGCAGCTTGGCCTCGGTTGGGGTGGCCGGGGAGCTGTTTTTT. Residues: CASSLASVGVAGELFF. Full variable domain (remainder filled in from reference TRBV5-4 and TRBJ2-2): ETGVTQSPTHLIKTRGQQVTLRCSSQSGHNTVSWYQQALGQGPQFIFQYYREEENGRGNFPPRFSGLQFPNYSSELNVNALELDDSALYLCASSLASVGVAGELFFGEGSRLTVL.